The next 2 T cell receptor beta chains were all read from a single sample in a study of cytomegalovirus exposure and HLA in healthy donors. PCR used 60 Vbeta primers and 13 Jbeta primers. Profiled with immunoSEQ multiplex PCR; TCRdb holds only in-frame clones, not every one. In the table there are approximately 140,000 clones, approximately 80% of which are singletons. Sequenced sample: PBMCs. The receptors derive from a male donor in good health and CMV-seropositive.

This clone appeared a single time. The chain joins TRBV6-6 to TRBJ1-5; no reliable D call. The germline CDR1 and CDR2 sequences are MNHNY and SVGAGI (reference sequence). The CDR3 spans 13 residues. V lost 4 bases, J lost 0 bases, and 4 bases lay in between. CDR3 sequence reads: CASSLDSNQPQHF. DNA of the CDR3: TGTGCCAGCAGTTTAGATAGCAATCAGCCCCAGCATTTT.

The genes are TRBV5-1 and TRBJ2-3, with TRBD1 matching over 12 bases. Trimming removed 9 bases from V and 5 bases from J; junction bases left unmatched: 4. CDR3 length: 13 amino acids. Germline assignment: CDR1 SGHRS and CDR2 YFSETQ. The chain's CDR3 is CATGQGAKDTQYF. In DNA, the CDR3 is TGCGCCACGGGACAGGGGGCCAAAGATACGCAGTATTTT.